This T cell receptor beta chain comes out of a study of OX40 agonist ivuxolimab in advanced cancers. At the level of the study: Partial responses occurred in three patients (one hepatocellular carcinoma, two cutaneous melanoma). The study, taken as a whole, reports: CD4+ and CD8+ T cells in blood underwent clonal expansion by week 6 at 0.1 to 3.0 mg/kg.

Repertoires were generated with immunoSEQ multiplex PCR, while TCRdb's copy carries only in-frame clones and drops some. The sample lists some 73,000 clones, about 90% occurring once. As for this clone: The antigen remains unidentified.

CDR3 length: 13 residues. CDR1 is SGHRS, CDR2 YFSETQ, per germline. The V gene lost 0 bases and the J gene lost 6 bases, with 7 bases spanning the gap. The sample consisted of CD4+ or CD8+ T cells sorted from blood, taken in a trial of the OX40 agonist ivuxolimab. V and J are TRBV5-1 and TRBJ2-1, with D hard to call. The sequence came from an adult with an advanced solid tumor such as melanoma, head and neck, liver or kidney cancer. This CDR3 is CASSLAGSNEQFF. The CDR3 DNA follows: TGCGCCAGCAGCTTGGCCGGGTCCAATGAGCAGTTCTTC.